The 32 T cell receptor beta chains below come from one sample, sequenced in a study of OX40 agonist ivuxolimab in advanced cancers. This table comes from immunoSEQ multiplex PCR, and its TCRdb copy is limited to in-frame clones, with some not included. The table has approximately 77,000 clones, approximately 89% seen once. This material consisted of CD4+ or CD8+ T cells sorted from blood, taken in a trial of the OX40 agonist ivuxolimab. All receptors derive from an adult with an advanced solid tumor such as melanoma, head and neck, liver or kidney cancer.

The count of this clone is one. This chain connects TRBV25-1 to TRBJ2-1; tentatively, D is TRBD1 (6 bases). Germline loops: CDR1 MGHDK, CDR2 SYGVNS. Trimming left V 4 bases short and J 6 bases short, with 13 bases between. The CDR3 contains 14 residues. CDR3 nucleotide sequence: TGTGCCAGCAGTGGTAGGGGGTCCGGCAATGAGCAGTTCTTC. Protein: CASSGRGSGNEQFF.

The chain recombines TRBV30 with TRBJ1-4; D uncertain. V lost 5 bases and J lost 5, with 6 bases in between. This CDR3 region has 11 residues. Germline CDR1 reads GTSNPN; CDR2 reads SVGIG (reference sequence). The CDR3 here is CAWGANEKLFF. Written as DNA, the CDR3 is TGTGCCTGGGGAGCCAATGAAAAACTGTTTTTT.

This chain connects TRBV5-4 to TRBJ2-1, with D maybe TRBD1 (5 bases). Germline CDR1 reads SGHNT; CDR2 reads YYREEE (reference sequence). Trimming shortened V by 0 bases and J by 8 bases, and 12 bases separated the two germline ends. The length of the CDR3 is 14 residues. CDR3 in DNA: TGTGCCAGCAGCTTGGCCGGCAGGGTGGATGAGCAGTTCTTC. Its translation is CASSLAGRVDEQFF.

The CDR3 protein is CASSGLDRDRNTIYF. CDR3 in DNA: TGTGCCAGCAGCGGACTGGACAGGGACCGAAACACCATATATTTT. J is TRBJ1-3 and V is TRBV5-8, with 8 positions matching TRBD1. Trimming took 4 bases from V and 5 from J; bases not matched to a gene: 8. The CDR3 totals 15 residues. CDR1 is SGHTS and CDR2 is YDEGEE in the germline V gene.

This chain connects TRBV18 to TRBJ1-3; no firm D call. The V end was cut by 3 bases, the J end by 4 bases, with 4 bases between. CDR3 length: 12 residues. Germline lookup yields CDR1 KGHSH and CDR2 LQKENI. The CDR3 is CASSPAGNTIYF. In DNA, the CDR3 is TGTGCCAGCTCACCGGCGGGAAACACCATATATTTT.

This rearrangement joins TRBV6-5 to TRBJ1-1, with unresolved D. The CDR3 has 14 amino acids. Per the germline V gene, CDR1 is MNHEY and CDR2 is SVGAGI. V was clipped by 5 bases and J by 3 bases, with 13 bases between them. CDR3 DNA sequence: TGTGCCAGCAGTCCCGTCCTGGGCGACACTGAAGCTTTCTTT. Its protein product is CASSPVLGDTEAFF.

V usage is TRBV2 and J usage is TRBJ2-7; D call uncertain. V dropped 0 bases and J dropped 12 bases, with 12 bases sitting between them. The CDR3 sequence is 12 residues long. Germline V gives CDR1 SNHLY, CDR2 FYNNEI. The CDR3 region has the DNA TGTGCCAGCAGTGAAGCGAACACACGGATGTACTTC. Translated: CASSEANTRMYF. The full variable domain, rest sourced from reference TRBV2 and TRBJ2-7, is EPEVTQTPSHQVTQMGQEVILRCVPISNHLYFYWYRQILGQKVEFLVSFYNNEISEKSEIFDDQFSVERPDGSNFTLKIRSTKLEDSAMYFCASSEANTRMYFGPGTRLTVT.

This clone was counted a single time. The chain carries TRBV9 and TRBJ2-1; TRBD2 matches 10 bases. The J segment lost 4 bases and the V segment lost 0 bases, leaving 4 bases of the junction unmatched. Per germline, CDR1 SGDLS and CDR2 YYNGEE. The CDR3 runs 16 residues. CDR3 sequence: CASSVVSSGGYNEQFF. DNA for the CDR3: TGTGCCAGCAGCGTAGTCTCTAGCGGGGGTTACAATGAGCAGTTCTTC.

In nucleotides, the CDR3 is TGTGCCACCAGCAGAGATTTTTCAGGGAAAGGTCAGCCCCAGCATTTT. Its protein is CATSRDFSGKGQPQHF. The chain uses TRBV15 and TRBJ1-5; a weak D match, TRBD1 (5 bases). V lost 0 bases and J 6 bases, leaving 15 bases between the germline ends. Looked up from germline, CDR1 is LNHNV and CDR2 is YYDKDF (reference sequence). The length of the CDR3 is 16 residues.

This chain joins TRBV27 and TRBJ2-6; D might be TRBD1 or TRBD2, each matching 5 bases. The length of the CDR3 is 17 residues. The V and J ends lost 4 bases and 0 bases respectively, with 13 bases between them. The V gene's germline CDR1 is MNHEY and CDR2 SMNVEV (reference sequence). Written as DNA, the CDR3 is TGTGCCAGCAGTTACCGGATCGGGGCCTCTGGGGCCAACGTCCTGACTTTC. Protein: CASSYRIGASGANVLTF. Combining the CDR3 with reference TRBV27 and TRBJ2-6 gives the whole variable domain EAQVTQNPRYLITVTGKKLTVTCSQNMNHEYMSWYRQDPGLGLRQIYYSMNVEVTDKGDVPEGYKVSRKEKRNFPLILESPSPNQTSLYFCASSYRIGASGANVLTFGAGSRLTVL.

The chain is built from TRBV27 and TRBJ2-5; 8 bases fit TRBD2. CDR1 and CDR2 (germline): MNHEY, SMNVEV (reference sequence). The CDR3 spans 15 residues. Trimming took 1 base from V and 5 from J; bases not matched to a gene: 6. The CDR3 here is CASSLYRGGFETQYF. In DNA form, the CDR3 reads TGTGCCAGCAGTTTATACCGGGGGGGATTTGAGACCCAGTACTTC.

The V and J genes are TRBV10-2 and TRBJ1-1; D unclear. The length of the CDR3 is 15 residues. Deletions cut 0 bases from V and 8 bases from J, with 16 bases between. Per germline, CDR1 WSHSY and CDR2 SAAADI. CDR3 region: CASSESPPATPEAFF. For the CDR3, the DNA is TGCGCCAGCAGTGAGTCCCCGCCGGCGACGCCGGAAGCTTTCTTT.

The V and J genes are TRBV6-1 and TRBJ2-1; 12 bases are shared with TRBD2. Germline-derived CDR1 and CDR2 are MNHNS and SASEGT. With V trimmed by 7 bases and J by 6 bases, 7 bases remained unmatched. The CDR3 loop spans 15 amino acids. The CDR3 reads CASTSRLAGANEQFF. The CDR3 DNA sequence: TGTGCCAGCACCAGTAGACTAGCGGGAGCCAATGAGCAGTTCTTC.

J is TRBJ2-5 and V is TRBV15, with 9 bases identical to TRBD1. V was pared by 1 base and J by 5 bases, with 2 bases of the junction left unmatched. The CDR3 is 14 amino acids. Germline CDR1 and CDR2: LNHNV and YYDKDF (reference sequence). The CDR3 region has the DNA TGTGCCACCAGCAGAGTTGGACAGGGGGAGACCCAGTACTTC. Protein product: CATSRVGQGETQYF.

The gene calls are TRBV7-2 and TRBJ2-1; D ambiguous. The V end was cut by 0 bases, the J end by 9 bases, with 6 bases between. This CDR3 has 12 residues. Germline CDR1 and CDR2: SGHTA and FQGNSA. The DNA for the CDR3 is TGTGCCAGCAGCTTAGCAACCCTTGAGCAGTTCTTC. This codes for CASSLATLEQFF.

This chain uses TRBV27 with TRBJ2-3; 8 positions agree with TRBD2. The CDR3 extends over 16 amino acids. V shed 4 bases and J 4 bases; nucleotides not matched to a gene: 10. Germline V gene lookup returns CDR1 MNHEY and CDR2 SMNVEV (reference sequence). The CDR3 loop is CASSSTSVRSADTQYF. The CDR3 DNA reads as TGTGCCAGCAGTTCGACTAGCGTACGGTCCGCAGATACGCAGTATTTT.

The chain combines TRBV5-1 with TRBJ2-4; 10 bases map to TRBD1. Germline CDR1 reads SGHRS; CDR2 reads YFSETQ. J gave up 5 bases and V 4 bases, and 12 bases lay outside the gene matches. The CDR3 loop spans 17 amino acids. For the CDR3, the DNA is TGCGCCAGCAGCCCTGGACCCGGGGACAGGGGACAAAACATTCAGTACTTC. Protein sequence: CASSPGPGDRGQNIQYF.

DNA for the CDR3: TGTGCCAGCAGCTTACGGGATACGCAGTATTTT. Amino acid sequence: CASSLRDTQYF. The genes are TRBV7-3 and TRBJ2-3; D not resolved. CDR3 length: 11 amino acids. Trimming pared 2 bases from V and 6 bases from J, leaving 3 bases between. CDR1 and CDR2 (germline): SGHTA, FQGTGA.

The chain is built from TRBV7-2 and TRBJ2-1, with D possibly being TRBD2 (6 bases). From germline, CDR1 is SGHTA and CDR2 FQGNSA. This CDR3 is 16 amino acids long. V gave up 7 bases and J gave up 8 bases, with 24 bases separating them. The CDR3 coding sequence is TGTGCCAGCAACCTACTCCCCGGGACTGGGGAGGATGAGCAGTTCTTC. Translation: CASNLLPGTGEDEQFF.

The V call is TRBV5-1, the J call TRBJ2-3; TRBD2 aligns across 7 bases. The V segment lost 0 bases and the J segment 5 bases; nucleotides outside the gene matches: 3. The CDR3 is 14 amino acids. CDR1 is SGHRS and CDR2 is YFSETQ in the germline V gene. CDR3 DNA: TGCGCCAGCAGCTTGGGCGGGAGTATAGATACGCAGTATTTT. Translation gives CASSLGGSIDTQYF.

This clone turned up a few times. The gene calls are TRBV6-5 and TRBJ1-6; D remains ambiguous. CDR3 length equals 14 residues. V lost 11 bases, J lost 2 bases, and 13 bases lay in between. Germline values: CDR1 MNHEY, CDR2 SVGAGI. CDR3 sequence (DNA): TGTGCCCTGTCGATGGTACCCTATAATTCACCCCTCCACTTT. Residues: CALSMVPYNSPLHF.

This chain links TRBV14 with TRBJ2-4, with unresolved D. V was cut by 2 bases and J by 1 base, with 12 bases left in between. Looked up from germline, CDR1 is SGHDN and CDR2 is FVKESK. This CDR3 comprises 16 residues. This CDR3 reads CASSQIDGRAKNIQYF. CDR3 sequence (DNA): TGTGCCAGCAGCCAAATTGACGGCAGGGCCAAAAACATTCAGTACTTC.

In its sample, this clone was seen a few times. The chain uses TRBV28 and TRBJ2-2, with 10 bases that match TRBD2. Losses at the gene ends were 7 bases for V and 1 base for J; bases not matched to a gene: 9. Germline loops: CDR1 MDHEN, CDR2 SYDVKM. This CDR3 contains 17 residues. The CDR3: CASTWGVAGGNTGELFF. Written as DNA, the CDR3 is TGTGCCAGCACCTGGGGGGTAGCGGGGGGGAACACCGGGGAGCTGTTTTTT. The whole variable domain, filled in from reference TRBV28 and TRBJ2-2, reads DVKVTQSSRYLVKRTGEKVFLECVQDMDHENMFWYRQDPGLGLRLIYFSYDVKMKEKGDIPEGYSVSREKKERFSLILESASTNQTSMYLCASTWGVAGGNTGELFFGEGSRLTVL.

The CDR3 here is CASSSFVDFYTGELFF. The CDR3 DNA reads TGTGCCAGCAGTTCCTTCGTAGATTTCTACACCGGGGAGCTGTTTTTT. This chain connects TRBV6-6 to TRBJ2-2; no definite D call. This CDR3 comprises 16 residues. V lost 4 bases and J lost 3, with 15 bases in between. Germline assignment: CDR1 MNHNY and CDR2 SVGAGI (reference sequence).

V and J are TRBV2 and TRBJ1-3, with 8 nucleotides matching TRBD1. Trimming took 1 base from V and 1 from J; bases not matched to a gene: 6. Germline V gene data show CDR1 as SNHLY and CDR2 as FYNNEI. This CDR3 is 17 amino acids long. As DNA, the CDR3 is TGTGCCAGCAGTGAAGTAGCCAGGGGGCTTTCTGGAAACACCATATATTTT. Residues: CASSEVARGLSGNTIYF.

The chain uses TRBV30 and TRBJ2-3; D unresolved. The germline V gene encodes CDR1 GTSNPN and CDR2 SVGIG (reference sequence). This CDR3 has 15 residues. Trimming shortened V by 2 bases and J by 1 base, and 13 bases separated the two germline ends. CDR3 DNA: TGTGCCTGGAGTAGGAGCAGTGCTGGCACAGATACGCAGTATTTT. It translates to CAWSRSSAGTDTQYF.

The rearrangement links TRBV30 to TRBJ1-1; D unresolved. The length of the CDR3 is 11 residues. Germline CDR1 reads GTSNPN; CDR2 reads SVGIG (reference sequence). V was shortened by 6 bases and J by 1 base, with 6 bases between the two germline ends. CDR3 nucleotide sequence: TGTGCCTGTCAGGAGAACACTGAAGCTTTCTTT. This gives the protein CACQENTEAFF.

V is TRBV5-1 and J is TRBJ2-5; 12 nucleotides align to TRBD2. The CDR3 loop spans 15 amino acids. The germline V gene encodes CDR1 SGHRS and CDR2 YFSETQ. J was trimmed by 6 bases and V by 1 base; bases with no gene match: 4. CDR3 residues: CASSLRTSGEKTQYF. DNA of the CDR3: TGCGCCAGCAGCTTGAGGACTAGCGGGGAGAAGACCCAGTACTTC.

The CDR3 DNA reads as TGTGCCAGCAGGAACAGGACAACCCGCACCTATGGCTACACCTTC. As protein: CASRNRTTRTYGYTF. The chain employs TRBV7-9 and TRBJ1-2, with a possible D match to TRBD1 (5 bases). From germline, CDR1 is SEHNR and CDR2 FQNEAQ (reference sequence). This CDR3 spans 15 amino acids. Trimming removed 6 bases at V and 4 bases at J, with 18 bases between.

In this sample, this clone turned up a few times. The chain uses TRBV30 and TRBJ1-5, with D possibly TRBD1 on 6 matching bases. The CDR3 is 14 residues long. The V end was cut by 5 bases, the J end by 2 bases, with 13 bases between. Looked up from germline, CDR1 is GTSNPN and CDR2 is SVGIG (reference sequence). CDR3 nucleotide sequence: TGTGCCTGGGCAACAGGGTGGGGCAATCAGCCCCAGCATTTT. Translation gives CAWATGWGNQPQHF.

This clone showed up just once. V usage is TRBV2 and J usage is TRBJ2-7, with D maybe TRBD2 (6 bases). CDR1 is SNHLY and CDR2 is FYNNEI in the germline V gene. The CDR3 runs 15 residues. V lost 3 bases to trimming and J lost 0 bases, with 12 bases between them. CDR3 in amino acids: CASSEWQGGSYEQYF. DNA of the CDR3: TGTGCCAGCAGTGAGTGGCAGGGAGGCTCCTACGAGCAGTACTTC.

V gene TRBV5-1 combines with J gene TRBJ2-3, with TRBD2 matching 8 bases. The V gene end was trimmed by 0 bases and the J gene end by 7 bases; junction bases not matched to a gene: 10. The CDR3 loop spans 16 amino acids. Germline CDR1 is SGHRS and CDR2 is YFSETQ. Here the CDR3 reads CASSLGTSGFINTQYF. For the CDR3, the DNA is TGCGCCAGCAGCTTGGGCACTAGCGGTTTTATCAATACGCAGTATTTT.